This T cell receptor beta chain was found in a study of cytomegalovirus exposure and HLA in healthy donors. Study context: It was reported in a later analysis that the same platform had been used for the approximately 110 validation repertoires as for the approximately 670 first-cohort repertoires. Study conclusions and caveats: Reports indicated that the classifier achieved high specificity and sensitivity in diagnosing cytomegalovirus status. According to the study, roughly 160 TCR beta chains were cytomegalovirus-associated.

The repertoire was sequenced with immunoSEQ multiplex PCR; TCRdb's copy has only in-frame clones and lacks some. The data hold 150,000 or so clones, with approximately 89% observed a single time. Points on this clone: Its antigen is as yet unknown. This same CDR3 is encoded by further DNA sequences in the sample.

The donors were members of the roughly 130-subject validation cohort (separate from the approximately 670-subject first cohort). Germline CDR1 is SGHRS and CDR2 is YFSETQ. This CDR3 has 14 residues. The V segment lost 2 bases and the J segment 4 bases; nucleotides outside the gene matches: 5. This clonotype was obtained from a woman between 18 and 29 years old in good health and CMV-seropositive. Sequencing used PBMCs. This rearrangement joins TRBV5-1 to TRBJ1-2, with TRBD1 matching over 7 bases. The chain's CDR3 is CASSLETGTYGYTF. CDR3 nucleotides: TGCGCCAGCAGCTTAGAGACAGGGACCTATGGCTACACCTTC.